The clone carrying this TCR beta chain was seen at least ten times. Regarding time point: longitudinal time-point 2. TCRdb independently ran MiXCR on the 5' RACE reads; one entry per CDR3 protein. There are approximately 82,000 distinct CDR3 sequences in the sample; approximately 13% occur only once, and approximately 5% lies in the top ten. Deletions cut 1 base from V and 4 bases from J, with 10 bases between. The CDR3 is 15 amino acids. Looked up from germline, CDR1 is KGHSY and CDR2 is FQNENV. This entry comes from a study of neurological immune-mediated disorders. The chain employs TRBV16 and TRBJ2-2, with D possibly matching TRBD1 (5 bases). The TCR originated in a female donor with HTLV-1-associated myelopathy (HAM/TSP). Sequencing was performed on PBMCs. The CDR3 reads CASSQWQGLTGELFF. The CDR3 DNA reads TGTGCCAGCAGCCAATGGCAGGGTCTCACCGGGGAGCTGTTTTTT.